This entry lists 29 T cell receptor beta chains sequenced from one sample in a study of T cells expressing NK-cell markers. TCRdb reworked the 5' RACE reads into one entry per CDR3 protein, no DNA. This sample's clone table lists roughly 420,000 distinct CDR3 sequences. Sequencing was performed on blood T cells: a sorted CD56 or NKG2C T cell subset, CD4+ or CD8+ T cells, or bulk PBMC T cells (not recorded which). The receptor source for this set is a woman aged 18 to 69 in good health.

The chain uses TRBV6-5 and TRBJ2-3. The germline gives CDR1 MNHEY, CDR2 SVGAGI. The CDR3 loop spans 12 amino acids. CDR3: CASNDGSDTQYF.

V usage is TRBV6-5 and J usage is TRBJ2-5; without DNA, the TCRdb call of TRBD1 cannot be checked. The CDR3 runs to 13 residues. Per germline, CDR1 MNHEY and CDR2 SVGAGI. The CDR3 spells CASSYGTEETQYF.

The rearrangement uses TRBV6-2 or TRBV6-3 and TRBJ2-2; TCRdb gives TRBD1 as the D gene, but with no DNA this cannot be confirmed. This CDR3 is 15 amino acids long. CDR1 MNHEY and CDR2 SVGEGT come from the germline V gene. The CDR3 loop reads CASKDPYEGTGELFF.

The chain carries TRBV6-1 and TRBJ2-5; absent DNA, TCRdb's TRBD2 call cannot be checked. The CDR3 contains 14 residues. Germline V gene lookup returns CDR1 MNHNS and CDR2 SASEGT. The CDR3 is CASSPYSVGETQYF.

This rearrangement joins TRBV20-1 to TRBJ2-7; TCRdb's assignment of TRBD1 cannot be checked, as there is no DNA. The CDR3 covers 15 residues. In germline, CDR1 is DFQATT, CDR2 SNEGSKA (reference sequence). Here the CDR3 reads CSARDVGGDPYEQYF.

The J gene is TRBJ1-1, the V gene TRBV7-9; TCRdb proposes TRBD1, but this gene call is untestable without DNA. CDR3 length: 14 amino acids. Germline CDR1 SEHNR, CDR2 FQNEAQ (reference sequence). The CDR3 sequence: CASTRGAQVGEAFF.

The chain has TRBV5-5 and TRBJ2-5. Germline-derived CDR1 and CDR2 are SGHKS and YYEKEE (reference sequence). The CDR3 length is 14 residues. CDR3 residues: CASSPPYPQETQYF.

J is TRBJ1-2 and V is TRBV7-2; checking the TCRdb D call of TRBD1 is not possible without DNA. The CDR3 has 13 amino acids. The germline V gene has CDR1 SGHTA and CDR2 FQGNSA. The chain's CDR3 is CASSLLGQGSDTF. The variable domain in full, completed from reference TRBV7-2 and TRBJ1-2, reads GAGVSQSPSNKVTEKGKDVELRCDPISGHTALYWYRQSLGQGLEFLIYFQGNSAPDKSGLPSDRFSAERTGGSVSTLTIQRTQQEDSAVYLCASSLLGQGSDTFGSGTRLTVV.

The CDR3 loop is CASSPRSDRELTYSYEQYF. The gene calls are TRBV21-1 and TRBJ2-7; TCRdb calls TRBD1, which cannot be checked without DNA. TRBV21-1 is a pseudogene locus. There are 19 residues in the CDR3.

The chain is built from TRBV20-1 and TRBJ2-1. This CDR3 comprises 12 residues. Germline lookup yields CDR1 DFQATT and CDR2 SNEGSKA (reference sequence). The CDR3 sequence is CSATERRNEQFF.

The chain is built from TRBV4-2 and TRBJ2-3; no DNA is available, so the TRBD2 call from TCRdb remains unchecked. Germline values: CDR1 LGHNA, CDR2 YNFKEQ. This CDR3 is built from 14 residues. CDR3 in amino acids: CASSHPPGGPTQYF.

The rearrangement links TRBV18 to TRBJ2-5; with no DNA, the TCRdb D assignment of TRBD1 cannot be verified. Germline CDR1 reads KGHSH; CDR2 reads LQKENI. The CDR3 has 18 residues. The CDR3 loop reads CASSPRILQGAGQETQYF.

The chain couples TRBV7-9 to TRBJ1-1; TCRdb lists TRBD1, though no DNA is available to test this call. Germline lookup yields CDR1 SEHNR and CDR2 FQNEAQ (reference sequence). The CDR3 extends over 15 amino acids. Here the CDR3 reads CASTPSGSPITEAFF.

V usage is TRBV12-3 or TRBV12-4 and J usage is TRBJ2-4. CDR3 size: 14 residues. The CDR3 spells CATFLSGWGNIQYF.

The chain joins TRBV7-3 to TRBJ1-2; TCRdb's assignment of TRBD1 cannot be checked, as there is no DNA. This CDR3 has 14 residues. The germline gives CDR1 SGHTA, CDR2 FQGTGA. The CDR3 loop is CASSSSTGIGGYTF.

The chain couples TRBV7-2 to TRBJ2-6; no DNA is available, so the TRBD1 call from TCRdb remains unchecked. The CDR3 contains 16 residues. Germline values: CDR1 SGHTA, CDR2 FQGNSA. This CDR3 reads CASSFYGGTGANVLTF.

CDR3 residues: CSVLGLPGAFF. V gene TRBV29-1 combines with J gene TRBJ1-1; TCRdb indicates TRBD1, and absent DNA this call remains unverified. From germline, CDR1 is SQVTM and CDR2 ANQGSEA. The CDR3 is 11 residues long. The variable domain in full, completed from reference TRBV29-1 and TRBJ1-1, reads SAVISQKPSRDICQRGTSLTIQCQVDSQVTMMFWYRQQPGQSLTLIATANQGSEATYESGFVIDKFPISRPNLTFSTLTVSNMSPEDSSIYLCSVLGLPGAFFGQGTRLTVV.

The CDR3 is CASSLATGHSPLHF. The chain couples TRBV12-3 or TRBV12-4 to TRBJ1-6; TCRdb calls TRBD1, which cannot be checked without DNA. CDR3 length equals 14 residues.

This rearrangement joins TRBV5-6 to TRBJ1-5. CDR3 length equals 13 residues. Germline V gene lookup returns CDR1 SGHDT and CDR2 YYEEEE. CDR3 in amino acids: CASSYLGRPPQHF.

The chain combines TRBV6-2 or TRBV6-3 with TRBJ2-3. In germline, CDR1 is MNHEY, CDR2 SVGEGT. The CDR3 extends over 14 amino acids. This CDR3 reads CASSYTSGTDTQYF.

This CDR3 reads CASSSVGQGKDTQYF. This chain uses TRBV7-2 with TRBJ2-3; no DNA is available, so the TRBD1 call from TCRdb remains unchecked. The CDR3 covers 15 residues. Germline CDR1 is SGHTA and CDR2 is FQGNSA.

J is TRBJ2-1 and V is TRBV20-1; no DNA is available, so the TRBD1 call from TCRdb remains unchecked. Germline CDR1 reads DFQATT; CDR2 reads SNEGSKA (reference sequence). CDR3 length equals 15 residues. CDR3 in amino acids: CSASNPGQTYNEQFF.

The V call is TRBV9, the J call TRBJ2-4; no DNA is available, so the TRBD1 call from TCRdb remains unchecked. The length of the CDR3 is 16 residues. Germline V CDR1 and CDR2: SGDLS, YYNGEE. The CDR3 sequence: CASSVGTGKAKNIQYF.

The chain combines TRBV5-1 with TRBJ1-5. The CDR3 consists of 14 residues. CDR1 is SGHRS, CDR2 YFSETQ, per germline. The CDR3 sequence: CASSLAPSQEPQHF.

The gene calls are TRBV3-1 and TRBJ2-1. The CDR3 length is 12 residues. Germline CDR1 LGHDT, CDR2 YNNKEL (reference sequence). CDR3 in amino acids: CASSQGIYEQFF.

This chain joins TRBV3-1 and TRBJ2-7. The CDR3 spans 12 residues. CDR1 is LGHDT and CDR2 is YNNKEL in the germline V gene (reference sequence). CDR3 loop: CASSHHSSEQYF.

V is TRBV11-2 and J is TRBJ2-2; without DNA, the TCRdb call of TRBD1 cannot be checked. The CDR3 spans 14 residues. Germline CDR1 is SGHAT and CDR2 is FQNNGV. The CDR3 spells CASSWRQGGGELFF.

The chain is built from TRBV7-9 and TRBJ2-5; TCRdb gives TRBD2 as the D gene, but with no DNA this cannot be confirmed. CDR3 length equals 16 residues. From germline, CDR1 is SEHNR and CDR2 FQNEAQ (reference sequence). CDR3 in amino acids: CASSPMTSGDQETQYF.

This rearrangement joins TRBV6-5 to TRBJ2-7; the D call of TRBD1 rests on TCRdb alone, since no DNA is present to check it. The CDR3 is made up of 14 amino acids. Per germline, CDR1 MNHEY and CDR2 SVGAGI. The CDR3 loop reads CASSFTRYRDEQYF.